Listed below are T cell receptor beta chains from one sample, sequenced in a study of cytomegalovirus exposure and HLA in healthy donors. Sequencing used immunoSEQ multiplex PCR; TCRdb keeps in-frame clones, though not all of them. This sample contains approximately 80,000 clones. Sequenced: PBMCs. These receptors all stem from a man younger than 35 in good health and CMV-seropositive. Both conserved end residues are part of each CDR3. A D gene is named only where the DNA matches it firmly.

D: .
J: TRBJ1-5
V: TRBV4-1
CDR3: CASSQDGDSNQPQHF
DNA: TGCGCCAGCAGCCAAGATGGAGACAGCAATCAGCCCCAGCATTTT

D: .
J: TRBJ1-6
V: TRBV7-9
CDR3: CASSLGESSYNSPLHF
DNA: TGTGCCAGCAGCTTAGGGGAGAGCTCCTATAATTCACCCCTCCACTTT

D: .
J: TRBJ1-2
V: TRBV9
CDR3: CASSVGGLEYGYTF
DNA: TGTGCCAGCAGCGTAGGCGGACTGGAGTATGGCTACACCTTC

D: TRBD1
J: TRBJ2-7
V: TRBV28
CDR3: CASSRTPGTGVYEQYF
DNA: TGTGCCAGCAGCCGTACCCCCGGGACAGGGGTGTACGAGCAGTACTTC

D: .
J: TRBJ2-7
V: TRBV2
CDR3: CASTWAGPYEQYF
DNA: TGTGCCAGCACTTGGGCAGGTCCCTACGAGCAGTACTTC

D: .
J: TRBJ2-5
V: TRBV5-1
CDR3: CASSLTGTSQETQYF
DNA: TGCGCCAGCAGCTTGACTGGTACTTCTCAAGAGACCCAGTACTTC

D: TRBD2
J: TRBJ2-7
V: TRBV13
CDR3: CASATGGGNAYEQYF
DNA: TGTGCCAGCGCCACGGGAGGGGGAAACGCCTACGAGCAGTACTTC

D: TRBD1
J: TRBJ2-6
V: TRBV18
CDR3: CASFPAGQGTGANVLTF
DNA: TGTGCCAGCTTTCCTGCGGGACAGGGCACTGGGGCCAACGTCCTGACTTTC

D: .
J: TRBJ1-1
V: TRBV6-1
CDR3: CATQGLRDTEAFF
DNA: TGTGCTACTCAGGGGCTGAGGGACACTGAAGCTTTCTTT

D: .
J: TRBJ1-2
V: TRBV19
CDR3: CASSMGQSHYGYTF
DNA: TGTGCCAGTAGTATGGGGCAGAGCCACTATGGCTACACCTTC

D: .
J: TRBJ2-5
V: TRBV6-1
CDR3: CASSATALVQETQYF
DNA: TGTGCCAGCAGTGCCACAGCCCTTGTACAAGAGACCCAGTACTTC

D: .
J: TRBJ2-2
V: TRBV15
CDR3: CATSRDLLPNTGELFF
DNA: TGTGCCACCAGCAGAGATTTACTACCAAACACCGGGGAGCTGTTTTTT

D: .
J: TRBJ1-2
V: TRBV6-1
CDR3: CGLSARTVGIDGYTF
DNA: TGTGGGTTAAGTGCCAGGACAGTGGGTATCGATGGCTACACCTTC

D: TRBD2
J: TRBJ2-7
V: TRBV28
CDR3: CASSFGPGLADAYEQYF
DNA: TGTGCCAGCAGTTTCGGCCCCGGACTAGCGGACGCGTACGAGCAGTACTTC

D: .
J: TRBJ1-3
V: TRBV2
CDR3: CASMTGSGNTIYF
DNA: TGTGCCAGCATGACAGGCTCTGGAAACACCATATATTTT

D: .
J: TRBJ2-7
V: TRBV30
CDR3: CAWSRGGITYEQYF
DNA: TGTGCCTGGTCCCGAGGCGGGATAACCTACGAGCAGTACTTC

D: TRBD1
J: TRBJ2-7
V: TRBV5-6
CDR3: CASSLAAGQGLDEQYF
DNA: TGTGCCAGCAGCTTGGCGGCGGGACAGGGGTTGGACGAGCAGTACTTC

D: .
J: TRBJ1-5
V: TRBV29-1
CDR3: CSVGSSNQPQHF
DNA: TGCAGCGTTGGTAGTAGCAATCAGCCCCAGCATTTT

D: .
J: TRBJ1-4
V: TRBV27
CDR3: CASSFWVQGSKLFF
DNA: TGTGCCAGCTCCTTCTGGGTGCAGGGGTCAAAACTGTTTTTT

D: .
J: TRBJ2-3
V: TRBV2
CDR3: CASSELLYWDTQYF
DNA: TGTGCCAGCAGTGAATTGCTATACTGGGATACGCAGTATTTT

D: .
J: TRBJ2-3
V: TRBV7-9
CDR3: CASRWTASADTQYF
DNA: TGTGCCAGCAGGTGGACAGCTTCCGCGGATACGCAGTATTTT

D: .
J: TRBJ1-2
V: TRBV6-1
CDR3: CASVQGPYYGYTF
DNA: TGTGCCAGCGTACAGGGCCCTTACTATGGCTACACCTTC

D: .
J: TRBJ1-1
V: TRBV6-1
CDR3: CASSEADSPTEAFF
DNA: TGTGCCAGTAGTGAAGCGGACAGTCCCACTGAAGCTTTCTTT

D: .
J: TRBJ1-2
V: TRBV4-2
CDR3: CASSQVSTGFSYGYTF
DNA: TGTGCCAGCAGCCAAGTCTCTACAGGGTTTTCCTACGGCTACACCTTC

D: .
J: TRBJ1-4
V: TRBV11-2
CDR3: CASSLAGLEKLFF
DNA: TGTGCCAGCAGCTTAGCAGGGTTGGAAAAACTGTTTTTT

D: TRBD1
J: TRBJ1-2
V: TRBV18
CDR3: CASSPPSTGGKGYTF
DNA: TGTGCCAGCTCACCACCATCGACAGGGGGTAAAGGCTACACCTTC

D: .
J: TRBJ2-3
V: TRBV2
CDR3: CASSRVVGRDTQYF
DNA: TGTGCCAGCAGTCGGGTGGTAGGAAGGGATACGCAGTATTTT

D: .
J: TRBJ1-5
V: TRBV4-1
CDR3: CASSQVGRGRIWSNQPQHF
DNA: TGCGCCAGCAGCCAAGTGGGCAGGGGAAGAATTTGGAGCAATCAGCCCCAGCATTTT

D: TRBD2
J: TRBJ2-4
V: TRBV25-1
CDR3: CASSESGGLLAKNIQYF
DNA: TGTGCCAGCAGTGAATCGGGGGGTCTGCTAGCCAAAAACATTCAGTACTTC

D: TRBD1
J: TRBJ1-2
V: TRBV5-1
CDR3: CASSLRDRATLRYGYTF
DNA: TGCGCCAGCAGCCTTCGGGACAGGGCCACTCTACGCTATGGCTACACCTTC

D: TRBD1
J: TRBJ1-2
V: TRBV5-1
CDR3: CASSSLEQGEGYTF
DNA: TGCGCCAGCAGCTCACTCGAGCAGGGGGAAGGCTACACCTTC

D: .
J: TRBJ1-1
V: TRBV19
CDR3: CASSITVNTEAFF
DNA: TGTGCCAGTAGTATAACAGTTAACACTGAAGCTTTCTTT

D: .
J: TRBJ1-1
V: TRBV5-1
CDR3: CASSLGEGTEAFF
DNA: TGCGCCAGCAGCTTGGGTGAGGGTACTGAAGCTTTCTTT

D: .
J: TRBJ2-1
V: TRBV11-3
CDR3: CASSAGLNEQFF
DNA: TGTGCCAGCAGCGCGGGCCTTAATGAGCAGTTCTTC

D: TRBD1
J: TRBJ2-1
V: TRBV5-4
CDR3: CASSVTGQGWNEQFF
DNA: TGTGCCAGCAGCGTGACAGGGCAGGGGTGGAATGAGCAGTTCTTC

D: TRBD1
J: TRBJ1-2
V: TRBV29-1
CDR3: CSVTLNRDRDNYGYTF
DNA: TGCAGCGTTACCCTTAACCGGGACAGGGATAACTATGGCTACACCTTC

D: TRBD2
J: TRBJ2-3
V: TRBV6-1
CDR3: CASSGLAGGPDTQYF
DNA: TGTGCCAGCAGTGGACTAGCGGGAGGGCCAGATACGCAGTATTTT

D: .
J: TRBJ2-3
V: TRBV28
CDR3: CASSPSPVWDTQYF
DNA: TGTGCCAGCAGTCCCAGTCCCGTATGGGATACGCAGTATTTT

D: .
J: TRBJ1-2
V: TRBV30
CDR3: CAWSEGYRVYGYTF
DNA: TGTGCCTGGAGTGAAGGTTACAGGGTCTATGGCTACACCTTC

D: TRBD2
J: TRBJ2-7
V: TRBV7-9
CDR3: CASSFPFSGAISYEQYF
DNA: TGTGCCAGCAGCTTCCCGTTTAGCGGGGCGATCTCCTACGAGCAGTACTTC

D: .
J: TRBJ2-3
V: TRBV7-9
CDR3: CASSLAVGTSTDTQYF
DNA: TGTGCCAGCAGCTTAGCGGTAGGGACTAGCACAGATACGCAGTATTTT

D: TRBD2
J: TRBJ2-3
V: TRBV6-1
CDR3: CASSDGTSVETDTQYF
DNA: TGTGCCAGCAGTGATGGGACTAGCGTAGAAACAGATACGCAGTATTTT

D: TRBD1
J: TRBJ1-6
V: TRBV9
CDR3: CASSGGTGVSPLHF
DNA: TGTGCCAGCAGTGGAGGGACAGGGGTTTCACCCCTCCACTTT

D: TRBD2
J: TRBJ2-1
V: TRBV5-1
CDR3: CASSLGGLAGSEQFF
DNA: TGCGCCAGCAGCTTGGGGGGACTAGCGGGTAGTGAGCAGTTCTTC

D: TRBD1
J: TRBJ2-3
V: TRBV18
CDR3: CASSLRQGVSTDTQYF
DNA: TGTGCCAGCTCACTAAGACAGGGGGTCAGCACAGATACGCAGTATTTT